This T cell receptor beta chain comes out of a study of shared clonotypes between healthy human individuals. As for the study in general: CD4 naive and CD4 memory each took three plates per donor, while CD8 naive took two and CD8 memory one.

General study results and limits: What naive subsets generally showed was a larger estimated richness than memory subsets showed.

As regards this clone: The antigen remains unidentified.

Method: immunoSEQ multiplex PCR; TCRdb's copy keeps in-frame clones and lacks some. The data hold about 2.3 million clones, with 85% to 95% observed a single time. There are 16 residues in the CDR3. The J segment lost 7 bases and the V segment lost 2 bases, leaving 9 bases of the junction unmatched. CDR1 and CDR2 (germline): SGHRS, YFSETQ. This chain uses TRBV5-1 with TRBJ2-2, with 9 bases aligning to TRBD2. The TCR comes from a man between 18 and 29 years old in good health. Some clones in this sample may be carry-over from other donors' samples. Sequencing was done on a sample of naive CD4+ T cells from PBMCs. Subset described: CD45RA+ positively selected. The CDR3 loop reads CASSFLAGMVNGELFF. Here the CDR3 DNA reads TGCGCCAGCAGCTTCCTAGCGGGAATGGTCAACGGGGAGCTGTTTTTT.